This is a list of T cell receptor beta chains from one sample in a study of OX40 agonist ivuxolimab in advanced cancers. Some clones are missing from TCRdb's copy, which holds only in-frame ones; the method was immunoSEQ multiplex PCR. The sample records around 40,000 clones, about 85% being singletons. The sequencing used CD4+ or CD8+ T cells sorted from blood, collected in a trial of the OX40 agonist ivuxolimab. Every receptor here comes from an adult with an advanced solid tumor such as melanoma, head and neck, liver or kidney cancer. Both conserved end residues are part of each CDR3. The order of the fields is J gene, clone size, D gene, V gene, CDR3 DNA, CDR3 protein. D genes are given only for firm matches. Clone size is given for some rows only: seen once, a few or many times, or a class if the clone is expanded.

j_gene: TRBJ2-5
abundance: NA
d_gene: NA
v_gene: TRBV19
CDR3nt: TGTGCCAGTAGCCCTACCGGGGGGCTACGGGAGACCCAGTACTTC
CDR3aa: CASSPTGGLRETQYF

j_gene: TRBJ2-1
abundance: NA
d_gene: NA
v_gene: TRBV4-2
CDR3nt: TGTGCCAGCAGCCTTTCCCTCGCGGATGAGCAGTTCTTC
CDR3aa: CASSLSLADEQFF

j_gene: TRBJ1-4
abundance: NA
d_gene: NA
v_gene: TRBV4-2
CDR3nt: TGTGCCAGCAGCCAATTTGGGGAGAGGTATGAAAAACTGTTTTTT
CDR3aa: CASSQFGERYEKLFF

j_gene: TRBJ2-6
abundance: NA
d_gene: NA
v_gene: TRBV6-6
CDR3nt: TGTGCCAGCAGTTACGGGACTCCTGGGGCCAACGTCCTGACTTTC
CDR3aa: CASSYGTPGANVLTF

j_gene: TRBJ2-7
abundance: NA
d_gene: NA
v_gene: TRBV5-1
CDR3nt: TGCGCCAGCAGCTTGGATACGGGCGGATACGAGCAGTACTTC
CDR3aa: CASSLDTGGYEQYF

j_gene: TRBJ2-2
abundance: NA
d_gene: TRBD1
v_gene: TRBV7-3
CDR3nt: TGTGCCAGCAGCTTGGACAGGGGGCGAAGCCCCGGGGAGCTGTTTTTT
CDR3aa: CASSLDRGRSPGELFF

j_gene: TRBJ1-3
abundance: NA
d_gene: NA
v_gene: TRBV5-1
CDR3nt: TGCGCCAGCAGCCAGACAGCTGGAAACACCATATATTTT
CDR3aa: CASSQTAGNTIYF

j_gene: TRBJ1-2
abundance: NA
d_gene: NA
v_gene: TRBV29-1
CDR3nt: TGCAGCGTTGAAGTTTACAGGAACTATGGCTACACCTTC
CDR3aa: CSVEVYRNYGYTF

j_gene: TRBJ1-2
abundance: few
d_gene: NA
v_gene: TRBV7-9
CDR3nt: TGTGCCAGCAGCCTCCAGGGGAGCTATGGCTACACCTTC
CDR3aa: CASSLQGSYGYTF

j_gene: TRBJ1-1
abundance: few
d_gene: NA
v_gene: TRBV9
CDR3nt: TGTGCCAGCACCCCCGGCAGGATGAACACTGAAGCTTTCTTT
CDR3aa: CASTPGRMNTEAFF

j_gene: TRBJ2-5
abundance: NA
d_gene: NA
v_gene: TRBV9
CDR3nt: TGTGCCAGCAGCGTAGCTGGCGGGCTTCAAGAGACCCGGTACTTC
CDR3aa: CASSVAGGLQETRYF

j_gene: TRBJ1-5
abundance: once
d_gene: NA
v_gene: TRBV28
CDR3nt: TGTGCCAGCAGCCAAGACAGTGTTGGTCGGCCCCAGCATTTT
CDR3aa: CASSQDSVGRPQHF

j_gene: TRBJ2-2
abundance: NA
d_gene: NA
v_gene: TRBV7-9
CDR3nt: TGTATGAATAGAGGGAACACCGGGGAGCTGTTTTTT
CDR3aa: CMNRGNTGELFF

j_gene: TRBJ2-1
abundance: NA
d_gene: NA
v_gene: TRBV2
CDR3nt: TGTGCCAGCAGTGAACTAAAAGCCGGCGAGCAGTTCTTC
CDR3aa: CASSELKAGEQFF

j_gene: TRBJ2-1
abundance: NA
d_gene: NA
v_gene: TRBV5-4
CDR3nt: TGTGCCAGCAGCGGGGGGGGGACAGATGAGCAGTTCTTC
CDR3aa: CASSGGGTDEQFF

j_gene: TRBJ2-7
abundance: NA
d_gene: TRBD2
v_gene: TRBV19
CDR3nt: TGTGCCAGTAGTATGGGGGGGAAGACCTACGAGCAGTACTTC
CDR3aa: CASSMGGKTYEQYF

j_gene: TRBJ1-2
abundance: NA
d_gene: TRBD1
v_gene: TRBV5-1
CDR3nt: TGCGCCAGCCAAGATTTAGGGGGCGGCTACACCTTC
CDR3aa: CASQDLGGGYTF

j_gene: TRBJ1-1
abundance: NA
d_gene: TRBD1
v_gene: TRBV19
CDR3nt: TGTGCCAGTAGTATAGATCAAAAGACTGAACCGGGACAGGCAATCACTGAAGCTTTCTTT
CDR3aa: CASSIDQKTEPGQAITEAFF

j_gene: TRBJ1-1
abundance: NA
d_gene: NA
v_gene: TRBV19
CDR3nt: TGTGCCAGTAGTCCCCGGCGAGGGCGAAACACTGAAGCTTTCTTT
CDR3aa: CASSPRRGRNTEAFF

j_gene: TRBJ1-1
abundance: once
d_gene: NA
v_gene: TRBV7-2
CDR3nt: TGTGCCAGCACTGGCCACCCCTCTCGGGACACTGAAGCTTTCTTT
CDR3aa: CASTGHPSRDTEAFF

j_gene: TRBJ2-5
abundance: NA
d_gene: TRBD1
v_gene: TRBV11-2
CDR3nt: TGTGCCAGCAGCTTAGCGGGACAGGGCCAGACCCAGTACTTC
CDR3aa: CASSLAGQGQTQYF

j_gene: TRBJ1-2
abundance: NA
d_gene: NA
v_gene: TRBV19
CDR3nt: TGTGCCAGTAAGTTTATTGCGGCAGGGGCGGGGTATGGCTACACCTTC
CDR3aa: CASKFIAAGAGYGYTF

j_gene: TRBJ2-7
abundance: NA
d_gene: TRBD2
v_gene: TRBV7-8
CDR3nt: TGTGCCAGCAGCTTCGGAGCGGGAGCGTCGGCGAACGAGCAGTACTTC
CDR3aa: CASSFGAGASANEQYF

j_gene: TRBJ2-3
abundance: once
d_gene: TRBD2
v_gene: TRBV11-2
CDR3nt: TGTGCCAGCAGCTTGTGGCTAGCGGGCACAGATACGCAGTATTTT
CDR3aa: CASSLWLAGTDTQYF

j_gene: TRBJ2-7
abundance: NA
d_gene: TRBD2
v_gene: TRBV6-5
CDR3nt: TGTGCCAGCAGTGCCTCAGGACTAGCGTACTACGAGCAGTACTTC
CDR3aa: CASSASGLAYYEQYF

j_gene: TRBJ2-1
abundance: NA
d_gene: NA
v_gene: TRBV7-8
CDR3nt: TGTGCCAGCAGCTTAAACCCCCCCAGGTTACGCTCCTACAATGAGCAGTTCTTC
CDR3aa: CASSLNPPRLRSYNEQFF

j_gene: TRBJ1-1
abundance: few
d_gene: NA
v_gene: TRBV11-3
CDR3nt: TGTGCCAGCAGCTTAGAGTTGCGGAATTCGAACACTGAAGCTTTCTTT
CDR3aa: CASSLELRNSNTEAFF

j_gene: TRBJ2-7
abundance: NA
d_gene: NA
v_gene: TRBV5-1
CDR3nt: TGCGCCAGCCGAGAGGTACTCTCCTACGAGCAGTACTTC
CDR3aa: CASREVLSYEQYF

j_gene: TRBJ2-5
abundance: NA
d_gene: NA
v_gene: TRBV6-5
CDR3nt: TGTGCCAGCAGTTACTCTCCCGGTAGGGGGCAAGAGACCCAGTACTTC
CDR3aa: CASSYSPGRGQETQYF

j_gene: TRBJ1-4
abundance: NA
d_gene: NA
v_gene: TRBV19
CDR3nt: TGTGCCAGTAAAATGTCCAACGTGCGGCATAGAACTAATGAAAAACTGTTTTTT
CDR3aa: CASKMSNVRHRTNEKLFF

j_gene: TRBJ1-1
abundance: NA
d_gene: TRBD1
v_gene: TRBV4-1
CDR3nt: TGCGCCAGCAGTACCAGGGGGACTTGGACTGAAGCTTTCTTT
CDR3aa: CASSTRGTWTEAFF

j_gene: TRBJ1-2
abundance: few
d_gene: NA
v_gene: TRBV4-1
CDR3nt: TGCGCCAGCAGCCACCCAGGGGTGGACTATGGCTACACCTTC
CDR3aa: CASSHPGVDYGYTF

j_gene: TRBJ1-4
abundance: NA
d_gene: TRBD1
v_gene: TRBV7-2
CDR3nt: TGTGCCAGCAGCTTAACAGGGGTTGGAGAAAAACTGTTTTTT
CDR3aa: CASSLTGVGEKLFF

j_gene: TRBJ1-5
abundance: once
d_gene: NA
v_gene: TRBV4-1
CDR3nt: TGCGCCAGCAGCCAAAGCAGTACAGGGTCAGGGAATCAGCCCCAGCATTTT
CDR3aa: CASSQSSTGSGNQPQHF

j_gene: TRBJ2-3
abundance: NA
d_gene: TRBD2
v_gene: TRBV7-6
CDR3nt: TGTGCCAGCAGCGCCCGACTAGCGGGAGGCACAGATACGCAGTATTTT
CDR3aa: CASSARLAGGTDTQYF

j_gene: TRBJ1-4
abundance: NA
d_gene: NA
v_gene: TRBV11-2
CDR3nt: TGTGCCAGCAGCCCTACACAGGGCCACAATGAAAAACTGTTTTTT
CDR3aa: CASSPTQGHNEKLFF

j_gene: TRBJ2-5
abundance: NA
d_gene: TRBD1
v_gene: TRBV6-5
CDR3nt: TGTGCCAGCAGTTCGGACAGGGGGCGTTTTGAGACCCAGTACTTC
CDR3aa: CASSSDRGRFETQYF

j_gene: TRBJ1-5
abundance: few
d_gene: NA
v_gene: TRBV4-1
CDR3nt: TGCGCCAGCAGCCAAGATTCGGGGGGCTGGAATCAGCCCCAGCATTTT
CDR3aa: CASSQDSGGWNQPQHF

j_gene: TRBJ2-2
abundance: NA
d_gene: NA
v_gene: TRBV7-3
CDR3nt: TGTGCCAGCAGGCCTAGGGGTCTGGGCGGGGAGCTGTTTTTT
CDR3aa: CASRPRGLGGELFF

j_gene: TRBJ2-6
abundance: few
d_gene: NA
v_gene: TRBV5-4
CDR3nt: TGTGCCAGCAGCTTCCCGCGGTCTGGGGCCAACGTCCTGACTTTC
CDR3aa: CASSFPRSGANVLTF

j_gene: TRBJ1-2
abundance: NA
d_gene: NA
v_gene: TRBV19
CDR3nt: TGTGCCAGTAGCACTGGAGCCTCTAACTATGGCTACACCTTC
CDR3aa: CASSTGASNYGYTF

j_gene: TRBJ1-5
abundance: few
d_gene: NA
v_gene: TRBV7-8
CDR3nt: TGTGCCAGCAGCTTAGCGTCGGGCAATCAGCCCCAGCATTTT
CDR3aa: CASSLASGNQPQHF

j_gene: TRBJ1-6
abundance: NA
d_gene: NA
v_gene: TRBV7-2
CDR3nt: TGTGCCAGCAGCTTAGCACAGACCAATTCACCCCTCCACTTT
CDR3aa: CASSLAQTNSPLHF

j_gene: TRBJ1-1
abundance: NA
d_gene: NA
v_gene: TRBV7-8
CDR3nt: TGTGCCAGCAGCTCCTCCGAAGGTGCGGGGGGCACTGAAGCTTTCTTT
CDR3aa: CASSSSEGAGGTEAFF

j_gene: TRBJ1-2
abundance: NA
d_gene: NA
v_gene: TRBV5-4
CDR3nt: TGTGCCAGCAGCTTGGACAGCATCTATGGCTACACCTTC
CDR3aa: CASSLDSIYGYTF

j_gene: TRBJ1-3
abundance: NA
d_gene: NA
v_gene: TRBV15
CDR3nt: TGTGCCACCAGCAGACTCCGGGACACCATATATTTT
CDR3aa: CATSRLRDTIYF

j_gene: TRBJ2-7
abundance: NA
d_gene: NA
v_gene: TRBV5-1
CDR3nt: TGCGCCAGCAGCTTGGAACCCCGGATGGGCGAGCAGTACTTC
CDR3aa: CASSLEPRMGEQYF

j_gene: TRBJ2-3
abundance: few
d_gene: NA
v_gene: TRBV7-2
CDR3nt: TGTGCCAGCAGCGTCCAGAAGACAGATACGCAGTATTTT
CDR3aa: CASSVQKTDTQYF

j_gene: TRBJ2-1
abundance: NA
d_gene: NA
v_gene: TRBV30
CDR3nt: TGTGCCTGGAAAACATATAGGGCAGGCGCCTACAATGAGCAGTTCTTC
CDR3aa: CAWKTYRAGAYNEQFF

j_gene: TRBJ1-4
abundance: NA
d_gene: NA
v_gene: TRBV5-1
CDR3nt: TGCGCCAGCAGCTTCCTAGAGGGCCGTAATGAAAAACTGTTTTTT
CDR3aa: CASSFLEGRNEKLFF

j_gene: TRBJ2-5
abundance: NA
d_gene: NA
v_gene: TRBV4-3
CDR3nt: TGCGCCAGCAGCCGGGGGGCTAGCGGACGCCAAGAGACCCAGTACTTC
CDR3aa: CASSRGASGRQETQYF

j_gene: TRBJ1-5
abundance: NA
d_gene: TRBD1
v_gene: TRBV19
CDR3nt: TGTGCCAGTAGTATTTTAGGCAGGGGGGACAATCAGCCCCAGCATTTT
CDR3aa: CASSILGRGDNQPQHF